This entry concerns a single T cell receptor (beta chain). Its target is not known. No infections or other immune events were documented during collection. The source of the sample is a study of identifying expanded T cells in peripheral blood. The assay was immunoSEQ multiplex PCR, and TCRdb's table has in-frame clones only and misses some. The table lists roughly 84,000 clones, over 85% of them singletons, with about 7% in the top ten. Whole-study findings and limits: Across healthy donors, higher total template counts meant significantly greater roughly two-week count variance.

The CDR3 covers 16 residues. The germline V gene has CDR1 SGHTA and CDR2 FQGNSA. V dropped 2 bases and J dropped 1 base, with 11 bases sitting between them. The source is a person aged 18 to 70 in good health. Sequencing used blood. The gene calls are TRBV7-2 and TRBJ2-2; the D gene is possibly TRBD2 (5 bases). CDR3 loop: CASSLSGLVNTGELFF. CDR3 coding DNA: TGTGCCAGCAGCTTATCTGGACTGGTGAACACCGGGGAGCTGTTTTTT.